Below, 32 T cell receptor beta chains from the same sample are listed, as sequenced in a study of T cell clonality in common variable immunodeficiency. The protocol was immunoSEQ multiplex PCR, while the TCRdb copy is restricted to in-frame clones and leaves out a portion. The sample yields under 45,000 clones, without any singletons. The sample was peripheral blood mononuclear cells. Receptor source: a person between 18 and 75 years old in good health.

This clone appeared many times. Coverage ceases 3 residues before the CDR3 finishes, and the germline J gene fills in the end. The chain has TRBV7-9 and TRBJ2-7; D gene ambiguous. Trimming cost V 7 bases and J 0 bases, with 4 bases left between them. Per the germline V gene, CDR1 is SEHNR and CDR2 is FQNEAQ (reference sequence). The CDR3 sequence is 11 residues long. The covered CDR3 bases are TGTGCCAGCACCAACTCCTACGAG. Its protein is CASTNSYE. The full-length CDR3 reads as CASTNSYEQYF.

In its sample, this clone was seen many times. CDR3 region: CSASSPQGGRDGYTF. Incomplete CDR3 DNA: TGCAGTGCTAGCTCCCCACAGGGGGGGAGAGATGGC. The chain uses TRBV20-1 and TRBJ1-2; TRBD1 matches 8 bases. The sequence runs out 3 residues before the end of the CDR3; the remainder is reconstructed from the germline J gene. This CDR3 has 15 residues. Germline CDR1 reads DFQATT; CDR2 reads SNEGSKA (reference sequence). V shed 3 bases, J shed 6 bases, and the junction held 12 bases outside the gene matches.

This clone appeared many times. The read ends 3 residues before the CDR3 terminus; that terminus is restored from the germline J gene. V is TRBV20-1 and J is TRBJ2-1; 8 bases match TRBD2. The J segment lost 5 bases and the V segment lost 3 bases, leaving 12 bases of the junction unmatched. This CDR3 comprises 16 residues. Germline loops: CDR1 DFQATT, CDR2 SNEGSKA (reference sequence). The CDR3 is CSASLPLAGPNNEQFF. The sequenced part of the CDR3 DNA is TGCAGTGCTAGCTTGCCGCTAGCGGGCCCAAACAATGAG.

This clone has ten or more counts. The missing CDR3 end, 3 residues past where the read stops, is filled in from the germline J gene. The chain carries TRBV18 and TRBJ1-1; 9 positions agree with TRBD1. J was trimmed by 0 bases and V by 3 bases; bases with no gene match: 2. Germline-derived CDR1 and CDR2 are KGHSH and LQKENI. This CDR3 spans 15 amino acids. The sequenced CDR3 bases are TGTGCCAGCTCACCGGGACAGGGTTTGAACACTGAA. Protein sequence: CASSPGQGLNTE. The entire CDR3 reads CASSPGQGLNTEAFF.

In regard to this clone: A much larger clone sits a single nucleotide away, making a read error possible. Read sequence stops 3 residues before the CDR3 end, and the germline J gene provides the missing end. The chain uses TRBV7-8 and TRBJ2-3; TRBD1 matches 11 bases. The CDR3 has 15 residues. Germline CDR1 and CDR2: SGHVS and FQNEAQ. This CDR3 is CASSPGTGGSQPQYF. The CDR3 bases that were read are TGTGCCAGCAGCCCTGGGACAGGGGGGTCCCAGCCG.

This clone has a handful of counts. Read coverage stops 3 residues before the CDR3 terminus; the germline J gene supplies the remainder. V usage is TRBV7-9 and J usage is TRBJ1-2, with TRBD1 matching over 7 bases. The CDR3 runs to 15 residues. CDR1 and CDR2 from the germline V gene are SEHNR and FQNEAQ (reference sequence). The CDR3 reads CASSQTGDLYYDYTF. CDR3 DNA, as far as it was read: TGTGCCAGCAGCCAAACAGGGGATCTCTACTACGAC.

This clone was counted ten times or more. From the germline J gene comes the end of the CDR3, since the read stops 3 residues before it. The chain couples TRBV20-1 to TRBJ2-2; 8 bases are a match to TRBD2. J was trimmed by 0 bases and V by 1 base; bases with no gene match: 7. There are 17 residues in the CDR3. From germline, CDR1 is DFQATT and CDR2 SNEGSKA (reference sequence). The CDR3 DNA, read in part, is TGCAGTGCTAGAGGGGCAAGCGGGAGCGCGAACACCGGGGAG. The encoded protein is CSARGASGSANTGE. The whole CDR3 protein is CSARGASGSANTGELFF.

This clone has a count of ten or more. The read ends 3 residues shy of where the CDR3 ends; the end is completed using the germline J gene. The chain joins TRBV7-3 to TRBJ2-2; perhaps TRBD2 as D (5 bases). The V gene's germline CDR1 is SGHTA and CDR2 FQGTGA. V gave up 3 bases and J gave up 3 bases, with 14 bases separating them. The CDR3 runs 16 residues. CDR3: CASSLGHTGYTGELFF. CDR3 DNA, as far as it was read: TGTGCCAGCAGCTTGGGCCATACGGGGTACACCGGGGAG.

This clone was detected ten times or more. The CDR3 sequence is CSGFAGGRKETQYF. The sequenced CDR3 bases are TGCAGTGGTTTCGCGGGGGGGCGGAAAGAGACC. The chain links TRBV20-1 to TRBJ2-5; 9 nucleotides agree with TRBD2. The read finishes 3 residues shy of the CDR3 end, and the germline J gene is used to complete it. CDR1 and CDR2 from the germline V gene are DFQATT and SNEGSKA (reference sequence). The CDR3 consists of 14 residues. V shed 7 bases, J shed 3 bases, and the junction held 9 bases outside the gene matches.

There are a few counts of this clone. The read comes to an end 3 residues before the CDR3 does, leaving the germline J gene to fill in the end. This chain connects TRBV18 to TRBJ2-1; 7 nucleotides line up with TRBD1. CDR3 length equals 16 residues. The V gene end was trimmed by 1 base and the J gene end by 7 bases; junction bases not matched to a gene: 10. CDR1 is KGHSH and CDR2 is LQKENI in the germline V gene. The sequenced part of the CDR3 DNA is TGTGCCAGCTCACCACTGGGACAGCTAAACCAAAATGAG. Translated, it gives CASSPLGQLNQNE. The entire CDR3 protein is CASSPLGQLNQNEQFF.

About this clone: The read is 3 residues too short to cover the CDR3 end, so that end is filled in from the germline J gene. The chain joins TRBV7-2 to TRBJ2-3; the D is unclear. The germline V gene has CDR1 SGHTA and CDR2 FQGNSA. This CDR3 has 14 amino acids. The part of the CDR3 DNA that was read is TGTGCCAGCAGCTTAGCGCGCGTGCAAGAGACG. Protein sequence: CASSLARVQET. The entire CDR3 is CASSLARVQETQYF.

Note on this clone: The read finishes 3 residues shy of the CDR3 end, and the germline J gene is used to complete it. The chain couples TRBV2 to TRBJ1-2, with D unresolved. CDR3 length: 14 residues. Germline CDR1 SNHLY, CDR2 FYNNEI. CDR3 DNA, as far as it was read: TGTGCCAGCAACCCCCGGACTAGCGGATACGAC. It codes for CASNPRTSGYD. The entire CDR3 sequence reads CASNPRTSGYDYTF.

The table lists this clone with many counts. The CDR3 end falls 3 residues outside the read, so it is completed with the germline J gene. The chain couples TRBV19 to TRBJ2-7, with D possibly being TRBD1 (6 bases). The CDR3 spans 14 residues. Per the germline V gene, CDR1 is LNHDA and CDR2 is SQIVND (reference sequence). The V gene lost 7 bases and the J gene lost 6 bases, with 19 bases spanning the gap. The DNA read from the CDR3 is TGTGCCAGTAACTTCGCCGGGACAAACCGCGAG. As protein: CASNFAGTNRE. The full-length CDR3 reads as CASNFAGTNREQYF.

This clone was detected many times. Read sequence stops 3 residues before the CDR3 end, and the germline J gene provides the missing end. The gene calls are TRBV19 and TRBJ2-7, with a possible D match to TRBD1 (7 bases). Germline CDR1 LNHDA, CDR2 SQIVND (reference sequence). The CDR3 has 15 amino acids. V lost 3 bases, J lost 0 bases, and 12 bases lay in between. CDR3 DNA (partial): TGTGCCAGTAGTATTGGGCAGGGGGGCTCCTACGAG. Translated: CASSIGQGGSYE. The CDR3 in its entirety is CASSIGQGGSYEQYF.

This clone occurred many times. The DNA ends 3 residues before the CDR3 does, and the rest of the CDR3 is filled in from the germline J gene. The rearrangement links TRBV29-1 to TRBJ2-3, with 11 nucleotides matching TRBD2. The CDR3 has 17 amino acids. CDR1 is SQVTM, CDR2 ANQGSEA, per germline. The junction had 11 bases not matched to a gene; V was cut back by 1 base and J by 5 bases. This chain's CDR3 is CSVEATLSGRAEDTQYF. The sequenced CDR3 bases are TGCAGCGTTGAAGCCACCCTTAGCGGGAGGGCGGAAGATACG.

This clone was observed at least ten times. The CDR3 DNA, read in part, is TGTGCCAGCAGCCTCGATAGTGCGAATTCACCC. Translated, it gives CASSLDSANSP. The entire CDR3 protein reads CASSLDSANSPLHF. The chain carries TRBV5-4 and TRBJ1-6; D unclear. The sequenced fragment ends 3 residues before the CDR3 boundary, so the rest is inferred from the germline J gene. The CDR3 has 14 amino acids. V was shortened by 4 bases and J by 7 bases, with 12 bases between the two germline ends. Germline assignment: CDR1 SGHNT and CDR2 YYREEE (reference sequence).

As concerns this clone: The read falls 3 residues short of the CDR3 end, and the missing part is taken from the germline J gene. The J gene is TRBJ2-1, the V gene TRBV20-1, with D tentatively TRBD2 (5 bases). The CDR3 is made up of 15 amino acids. V lost 3 bases, J lost 2 bases, and 14 bases lay in between. From germline, CDR1 is DFQATT and CDR2 SNEGSKA (reference sequence). The CDR3 reads CSARPRSGAYNEQFF. The CDR3 bases that were read are TGCAGTGCTAGGCCCCGAAGCGGTGCCTACAATGAG.

This clone was seen at least ten times. The CDR3 end falls 3 residues outside the read, so it is completed with the germline J gene. The chain carries TRBV5-5 and TRBJ2-1; TRBD2 agrees at 8 bases. This CDR3 has 14 residues. CDR1 is SGHKS and CDR2 is YYEKEE in the germline V gene (reference sequence). Unmatched junction bases numbered 8, after V lost 3 bases and J lost 9 bases. CDR3 bases read: TGTGCCAGCAGCTGGGCAGCGGGAGCTGGTGAG. The encoded protein is CASSWAAGAGE. The complete CDR3 reads CASSWAAGAGEQFF.

Many counts were recorded for this clone. The DNA ends 3 residues before the CDR3 does, and the rest of the CDR3 is filled in from the germline J gene. The chain carries TRBV9 and TRBJ2-3; weak D call: TRBD2 (6 bases). The germline V and J ends were trimmed by 4 bases and 0 bases, with 9 bases remaining between them. Germline loops: CDR1 SGDLS, CDR2 YYNGEE. The CDR3 is 14 residues long. CDR3 DNA, as far as it was read: TGTGCCAGCAGCTCTGGGGGGAGCACAGATACG. This codes for CASSSGGSTDT. The complete CDR3 sequence is CASSSGGSTDTQYF.

This clone has at least ten counts. The read comes to an end 3 residues before the CDR3 does, leaving the germline J gene to fill in the end. The chain employs TRBV9 and TRBJ2-3; D unclear. The CDR3 covers 13 residues. CDR1 SGDLS and CDR2 YYNGEE come from the germline V gene. V was trimmed by 0 bases and J by 4 bases, leaving 6 bases between them. CDR3: CASSVGSADTQYF. The DNA read from the CDR3 is TGTGCCAGCAGCGTAGGGTCAGCAGATACG.

The sample holds many counts of this clone. CDR3 region: CASSATGGNSPLHF. CDR3 DNA, as far as it was read: TGTGCCAGCAGTGCGACAGGGGGTAATTCACCC. This chain connects TRBV6-1 to TRBJ1-6; 9 nucleotides align to TRBD1. The DNA ends 3 residues before the CDR3 does, and the rest of the CDR3 is filled in from the germline J gene. V was pared by 4 bases and J by 6 bases, with 1 base of the junction left unmatched. The CDR3 sequence is 14 residues long. Germline V gene lookup returns CDR1 MNHNS and CDR2 SASEGT.

This clone was seen more than once but under ten times. Only one base separates this from a far larger clonotype, so it likely reflects a read error. CDR3 bases read: TGTGCCATTAACCGAGAAGGAGGGACAGGGAACTACGAG. Its protein is CAINREGGTGNYE. The full CDR3 sequence reads CAINREGGTGNYEQYF. The V call is TRBV19, the J call TRBJ2-7; TRBD1 matches 9 bases. Sequencing ends 3 residues short of the CDR3 end; the germline J gene provides the rest. The CDR3 loop spans 16 amino acids. Losses at the gene ends were 10 bases for V and 3 bases for J; bases not matched to a gene: 16. Germline assignment: CDR1 LNHDA and CDR2 SQIVND (reference sequence).

This clone has only a few counts. From the germline J gene comes the end of the CDR3, since the read stops 3 residues before it. V gene TRBV7-9 combines with J gene TRBJ2-7; the D is unclear. CDR1 is SEHNR, CDR2 FQNEAQ, per germline (reference sequence). Trimming pared 3 bases from V and 5 bases from J, leaving 8 bases between. The CDR3 runs 12 residues. The DNA read from the CDR3 is TGTGCCAGCAGCTTGGGCGTAAACGAG. This codes for CASSLGVNE. The complete CDR3 protein is CASSLGVNEQYF.

This clone was seen at least ten times. The read gets to within 3 residues of the CDR3 end, and the germline J gene fills in the rest. This chain connects TRBV6-1 to TRBJ1-1; D is undetermined. Germline assignment: CDR1 MNHNS and CDR2 SASEGT. Trimming cost V 2 bases and J 1 base, with 8 bases left between them. This CDR3 region has 14 residues. CDR3 in amino acids: CASSESVPNTEAFF. CDR3 DNA, as far as it was read: TGTGCCAGCAGTGAAAGCGTCCCGAACACTGAA.

Details on this clone: The DNA ends 3 residues before the CDR3 does, and the rest of the CDR3 is filled in from the germline J gene. The chain couples TRBV6-1 to TRBJ1-2, with D uncertain. CDR3 length: 11 residues. Germline-derived CDR1 and CDR2 are MNHNS and SASEGT. The CDR3 DNA, read in part, is TGTGCCAGCAGTGCTGGCAATGAC. Translation: CASSAGND. The CDR3 as a whole reads CASSAGNDYTF.

This clone was counted ten times or more. The read falls 3 residues short of the CDR3 end, and the missing part is taken from the germline J gene. The chain has TRBV5-1 and TRBJ1-1; 9 nucleotides match TRBD1. This CDR3 is 16 amino acids long. The ends lost 4 bases at V and 3 bases at J; junction bases unmatched: 10. CDR1 and CDR2 from the germline V gene are SGHRS and YFSETQ. The DNA read from the CDR3 is TGCGCCAGCAGCGCGCGAACAGGGGGCGCCGACACTGAA. Translating gives CASSARTGGADTE. The whole CDR3 reads CASSARTGGADTEAFF.

This clone came up many times. The sequenced fragment ends 3 residues before the CDR3 boundary, so the rest is inferred from the germline J gene. This sequence joins TRBV4-1 and TRBJ2-1; TRBD2 matches at 11 bases. The CDR3 runs to 16 residues. Trimming at V came to 0 bases and at J to 8 bases, leaving 6 bases not matched to a gene. CDR1 MGHRA and CDR2 YSYEKL come from the germline V gene. CDR3 DNA, as far as it was read: TGCGCCAGCAGCCAAGATTTAACTAGCGGGAGTTATGAG. This encodes CASSQDLTSGSYE. The CDR3 reads in full as CASSQDLTSGSYEQFF.

This clone showed up many times. The read is 3 residues too short to cover the CDR3 end, so that end is filled in from the germline J gene. The chain has TRBV5-6 and TRBJ1-5; D is undetermined. Per germline, CDR1 SGHDT and CDR2 YYEEEE. The CDR3 totals 13 residues. With 4 bases removed from V and 4 bases from J, the gap between germline ends came to 9 bases. CDR3: CASSRGGNQPQHF. CDR3 DNA (partial): TGTGCCAGCAGCCGAGGAGGGAATCAGCCC.

There are many counts of this clone. From the germline J gene comes the end of the CDR3, since the read stops 3 residues before it. Other DNA sequences in this specimen translate into the identical CDR3. V gene TRBV19 combines with J gene TRBJ1-2; TRBD1 matches 9 bases. The V gene's germline CDR1 is LNHDA and CDR2 SQIVND (reference sequence). V dropped 8 bases and J dropped 2; count of bases not matched to a gene: 9. CDR3 length: 15 residues. CDR3 amino acids: CASRNPGTGNYGYTF. The CDR3 DNA, read in part, is TGTGCCAGTCGAAATCCCGGGACAGGGAACTATGGC.

This clone was counted at least ten times. The CDR3 bases that were read are TGTGCCAGTAGTGCTGGACTAATTAGAACCGGGGAG. This gives the protein CASSAGLIRTGE. The entire CDR3 sequence reads CASSAGLIRTGELFF. The rearrangement joins TRBV19 to TRBJ2-2; a possible D gene is TRBD2 (6 bases). The read finishes 3 residues shy of the CDR3 end, and the germline J gene is used to complete it. Germline CDR1 is LNHDA and CDR2 is SQIVND (reference sequence). The CDR3 length is 15 residues. V lost 5 bases and J lost 5, with 15 bases in between.

This clone was seen repeatedly, ten times or more. Read sequence stops 3 residues before the CDR3 end, and the germline J gene provides the missing end. This chain connects TRBV7-2 to TRBJ2-7; 7 bases fit TRBD2. The V and J ends lost 5 bases and 2 bases, in that order; junction bases with no gene match: 9. The V gene's germline CDR1 is SGHTA and CDR2 FQGNSA. The CDR3 length is 15 residues. CDR3 protein: CASSDTFAGAYEQYF. The DNA read from the CDR3 is TGTGCCAGCAGCGATACCTTTGCGGGAGCCTACGAG. Full variable domain (rest looked up from reference TRBV7-2 and TRBJ2-7): GAGVSQSPSNKVTEKGKDVELRCDPISGHTALYWYRQSLGQGLEFLIYFQGNSAPDKSGLPSDRFSAERTGGSVSTLTIQRTQQEDSAVYLCASSDTFAGAYEQYFGPGTRLTVT.

This clone was seen repeatedly, ten times or more. The read is 3 residues too short to cover the CDR3 end, so that end is filled in from the germline J gene. J is TRBJ1-6 and V is TRBV28; D is uncertain. The CDR3 contains 14 residues. V was shortened by 3 bases and J by 10 bases, with 13 bases between the two germline ends. Germline V gives CDR1 MDHEN, CDR2 SYDVKM. The sequenced part of the CDR3 DNA is TGTGCCAGCAGTTTGAGTCCGGGGATATCACCC. Its translation is CASSLSPGISP. The CDR3 in its entirety is CASSLSPGISPLHF.